Listed here is a single T cell receptor beta chain. What it binds is not known. This specimen belongs to a study of beta chain features in type 1 diabetes. The study, taken as a whole, reports: Type 1 diabetes patients had fewer VDJ junction insertions and more deletions. The study found moderately but significantly shorter TCRB CDR3s in all four CD4+ subsets of Type 1 diabetes patients. High-TCR-expressing cells could be over-represented by cDNA sequencing.

Sorting gave populations that all exceeded 98% purity. The study reverse transcribed the entire isolated RNA, so it sequenced expressed TCRB transcripts. This table comes from immunoSEQ multiplex PCR, and its TCRdb copy is limited to in-frame clones, with some not included. The table has about 52,000 clones, roughly 39% seen once. The V segment lost 5 bases and the J segment 6 bases; nucleotides outside the gene matches: 8. This CDR3 has 15 amino acids. CDR1 LNHDA and CDR2 SQIVND come from the germline V gene (reference sequence). The material sequenced was Tregs from blood. The V call is TRBV19, the J call TRBJ1-5; 9 bases are a match to TRBD1. This receptor was taken from a man aged 25-40 years with type 1 diabetes. CDR3 loop: CASSRIGTGSQPQHF. CDR3 nucleotide sequence: TGTGCCAGTAGTCGAATCGGGACAGGGAGTCAGCCCCAGCATTTT.